This TCR beta chain was observed in a study of Ad26.COV2.S vaccination and SARS-CoV-2 variants. Background on the study: Donor was in the COV1001 Ad26.COV2.S trial arm. Study-wide results and caveats: While placebo recipients had lower spike-specific TCR breadth, vaccine recipients had more.

Treatment defined: over 15 received Ad26.COV2.S at low or high dose, single or two shots; about 5 received placebo; per-sample allocation not given. Samples came from day 63 after the first vaccine or placebo injection. Method: immunoSEQ multiplex PCR; TCRdb's copy keeps in-frame clones and lacks some. The sample yields about 480,000 clones, around nine tenths seen once. Trimming shortened V by 0 bases and J by 7 bases, and 4 bases separated the two germline ends. This CDR3 has 12 amino acids. The germline gives CDR1 SGHNT, CDR2 YYREEE (reference sequence). Of note for this clone: Its specificity is not known.

V usage is TRBV5-4 and J usage is TRBJ2-2; D remains unclear. The source was peripheral blood, collected in a trial of Ad26.COV2.S vaccine versus placebo. This receptor was taken from a person aged 18-65 years who received the Ad26.COV2.S COVID-19 vaccine or a placebo. CDR3 sequence: CASSLAVGELFF. The CDR3 region has the DNA TGTGCCAGCAGCTTGGCGGTCGGGGAGCTGTTTTTT.